This T cell receptor beta chain came from a study of spatial heterogeneity in lung cancer. A single record per CDR3 protein comes from TCRdb applying MiXCR to the 5' RACE reads. Of approximately 52,000 distinct CDR3 sequences in the sample, around 6.7% were seen once. Time point: sample taken at primary tumor resection. Unsorted whole RNA samples from tumor, nontumor lung or frozen PBMC were sequenced. This clonotype has at least ten counts. V lost 7 bases and J 1 base, leaving 4 bases between the germline ends. CDR3 length equals 11 residues. CDR1 is SNHLY, CDR2 FYNNEI, per germline. Sequenced here: PBMCs, sampled at surgery. This receptor was obtained from a female donor with early-stage non-small cell lung cancer. This chain links TRBV2 with TRBJ1-1; no reliable D call. In DNA, the CDR3 is TGTGCCAGCACCGAGAACACTGAAGCTTTCTTT. The encoded protein is CASTENTEAFF.